The 27 T cell receptor beta chains in this list originate from one sample, sequenced in a study of OX40 agonist ivuxolimab in advanced cancers. Sequencing used immunoSEQ multiplex PCR; TCRdb keeps in-frame clones, though not all of them. The data hold tens of thousands of clones, with more than 85% observed a single time. The sample in question was CD4+ or CD8+ T cells sorted from blood, obtained in a trial of the OX40 agonist ivuxolimab. These receptors all come from an adult with an advanced solid tumor such as melanoma, head and neck, liver or kidney cancer.

Regarding this clone: The sample holds other DNA sequences that translate to the same CDR3. This chain links TRBV18 with TRBJ2-5, with D unclear. Trimming pared 6 bases from V and 2 bases from J, leaving 10 bases between. The germline V gene has CDR1 KGHSH and CDR2 LQKENI. This CDR3 region has 13 residues. This CDR3 is CASSPGVQETQYF. The CDR3, as DNA: TGTGCCAGCTCGCCAGGTGTTCAAGAGACCCAGTACTTC. The full variable domain, rest sourced from reference TRBV18 and TRBJ2-5, is NAGVMQNPRHLVRRRGQEARLRCSPMKGHSHVYWYRQLPEEGLKFMVYLQKENIIDESGMPKERFSAEFPKEGPSILRIQQVVRGDSAAYFCASSPGVQETQYFGPGTRLLVL.

This clone was seen a single time. The genes are TRBV7-9 and TRBJ2-7; 7 positions match TRBD1. V shed 5 bases and J 1 base; nucleotides not matched to a gene: 5. CDR1 and CDR2 (germline): SEHNR, FQNEAQ (reference sequence). The CDR3 spans 14 residues. The CDR3 DNA reads TGTGCCAGCAGCCGACAGGGAGAATCCTACGAGCAGTACTTC. Translation: CASSRQGESYEQYF.

Comments on this clone: One junction end disagrees with the germline gene, perhaps due to a read error. The V gene is TRBV7-7, the J gene TRBJ2-1; TRBD2 matches 12 bases. Looked up from germline, CDR1 is SSHAT and CDR2 is FNYEAQ (reference sequence). This CDR3 region has 15 residues. The CDR3 is CASSSGTSGYNEQFF. The CDR3 DNA is TGTGCTAGCAGCTCCGGGACTAGCGGGTACAATGAGCAGTTCTTC.

The V and J genes are TRBV18 and TRBJ2-5; 9 bases align to TRBD2. The CDR3 length is 14 residues. Unmatched junction bases numbered 4, after V lost 3 bases and J lost 5 bases. CDR1 is KGHSH, CDR2 LQKENI, per germline. CDR3 coding DNA: TGTGCCAGCTCACCGAGTAGCGGGAGTGAGACCCAGTACTTC. Residues: CASSPSSGSETQYF.

This sequence joins TRBV27 and TRBJ2-2; 12 bases map to TRBD2. The trim removed 5 bases at V and 1 base at J, leaving 8 bases unmatched. Germline V CDR1 and CDR2: MNHEY, SMNVEV (reference sequence). The CDR3 spans 18 residues. The DNA of the CDR3 is TGTGCCAGCAGTCCCCGAGTGACTAGCGGGAGGAACACCGGGGAGCTGTTTTTT. It encodes CASSPRVTSGRNTGELFF.

The rearrangement joins TRBV11-2 to TRBJ2-2; a weak D match, TRBD2 (6 bases). The V end lost 6 bases, the J end lost 4 bases, and 9 bases lay between the germline ends. The CDR3 spans 13 residues. Germline V gives CDR1 SGHAT, CDR2 FQNNGV. The CDR3 DNA is TGTGCCAGCAGATATAGCGGCACCGGGGAGCTGTTTTTT. Its translation: CASRYSGTGELFF.

CDR3: CATSPRAGDVNTEAFF. The CDR3 region has the DNA TGTGCCACCAGCCCCAGGGCAGGGGACGTGAACACTGAAGCTTTCTTT. The chain recombines TRBV15 with TRBJ1-1, with a weak D call TRBD1 (6 bases). V lost 5 bases to trimming and J lost 0 bases, with 16 bases between them. This CDR3 has 16 residues. Germline V gene lookup returns CDR1 LNHNV and CDR2 YYDKDF (reference sequence).

The chain links TRBV6-5 to TRBJ2-5; 7 bases align to TRBD2. Germline V lookup: CDR1 MNHEY, CDR2 SVGAGI. The CDR3 runs to 14 residues. Trimming took 5 bases from V and 5 from J; bases not matched to a gene: 8. This CDR3 is CASSRQSGRETQYF. Written as DNA, the CDR3 is TGTGCCAGCAGTCGACAATCCGGGAGGGAGACCCAGTACTTC.

The chain couples TRBV11-2 to TRBJ2-7, with 7 bases matching TRBD1. Germline V gene data show CDR1 as SGHAT and CDR2 as FQNNGV. The trim removed 5 bases at V and 6 bases at J, leaving 13 bases unmatched. This CDR3 has 15 amino acids. The CDR3 sequence is CASSDWKGAGGEQYF. The CDR3 coding sequence is TGTGCCAGCAGCGACTGGAAGGGGGCAGGAGGCGAGCAGTACTTC.

The chain recombines TRBV7-2 with TRBJ2-7; 7 bases match TRBD1. In germline, CDR1 is SGHTA, CDR2 FQGNSA. J gave up 3 bases and V 1 base, and 6 bases lay outside the gene matches. The CDR3 is 15 residues long. The CDR3 DNA sequence: TGTGCCAGCAGCTTAGGCCCGGGACAGTTCTACGAGCAGTACTTC. This sequence encodes CASSLGPGQFYEQYF.

The CDR3 protein is CAISVSRASGSYEQYF. In nucleotides, the CDR3 is TGTGCCATCAGTGTGTCTCGGGCTAGCGGCTCCTACGAGCAGTACTTC. This chain joins TRBV10-3 and TRBJ2-7; 7 positions agree with TRBD2. This CDR3 spans 16 amino acids. V lost 4 bases to trimming and J lost 0 bases; unmatched junction nucleotides: 9. Germline lookup yields CDR1 ENHRY and CDR2 SYGVKD.

This chain links TRBV18 with TRBJ2-1; possibly TRBD2 for D (6 bases). The CDR3 has 14 amino acids. The germline V gene encodes CDR1 KGHSH and CDR2 LQKENI. Deletions cut 5 bases from V and 4 bases from J, with 12 bases between. Written as DNA, the CDR3 is TGTGCCAGCTCAAAATTAGCGGAGTACAATGAGCAGTTCTTC. It codes for CASSKLAEYNEQFF.

The rearrangement joins TRBV11-2 to TRBJ2-7; D perhaps matches TRBD2 (5 bases). Trimming left V 1 base short and J 1 base short, with 14 bases between. This CDR3 comprises 16 residues. Per germline, CDR1 SGHAT and CDR2 FQNNGV. This chain's CDR3 is CASSLVGAAGSYEQYF. CDR3 nucleotides: TGTGCCAGCAGCTTAGTGGGAGCGGCAGGTTCCTACGAGCAGTACTTC.

This clone has a single count. The chain couples TRBV6-7 to TRBJ2-7, with D unclear. TRBV6-7 is placed among ORFs of uncertain function. The length of the CDR3 is 15 residues. V lost 2 bases, J lost 3 bases, and 14 bases lay in between. CDR3 loop: CASSYTAGFLYEQYF. For the CDR3, the DNA is TGTGCCAGCAGTTACACGGCAGGTTTCCTCTACGAGCAGTACTTC.

The gene calls are TRBV19 and TRBJ1-1; D is perhaps TRBD1 (5 bases). In germline, CDR1 is LNHDA, CDR2 SQIVND (reference sequence). V was shortened by 3 bases and J by 5 bases, with 19 bases between the two germline ends. The CDR3 totals 16 residues. The CDR3 region is CASSIRTTGWGTEAFF. CDR3 in DNA: TGTGCCAGTAGTATCCGCACAACAGGATGGGGGACTGAAGCTTTCTTT. Variable domain in full (rest from reference TRBV19 and TRBJ1-1): DGGITQSPKYLFRKEGQNVTLSCEQNLNHDAMYWYRQDPGQGLRLIYYSQIVNDFQKGDIAEGYSVSREKKESFPLTVTSAQKNPTAFYLCASSIRTTGWGTEAFFGQGTRLTVV.

The rearrangement uses TRBV7-8 and TRBJ1-5; no reliable D call. The V end was cut by 4 bases, the J end by 6 bases, with 10 bases between. The CDR3 has 13 amino acids. From germline, CDR1 is SGHVS and CDR2 FQNEAQ. CDR3 amino acids: CASSSGRSQPQHF. CDR3 DNA: TGTGCCAGCAGCTCCGGTCGCTCTCAGCCCCAGCATTTT.

This chain joins TRBV29-1 and TRBJ2-2, with D tentatively TRBD1 or TRBD2 (5 bases each). Germline assignment: CDR1 SQVTM and CDR2 ANQGSEA. The CDR3 has 14 residues. The V end lost 3 bases, the J end lost 1 base, and 9 bases lay between the germline ends. CDR3 amino acids: CSVDGTENTGELFF. The CDR3 DNA is TGCAGCGTTGACGGGACGGAGAACACCGGGGAGCTGTTTTTT.

This clone appeared a single time. The rearrangement links TRBV28 to TRBJ1-2, with no clear D. V was cut by 4 bases and J by 5 bases, with 23 bases left in between. The CDR3 loop spans 17 amino acids. The germline V gene has CDR1 MDHEN and CDR2 SYDVKM. The CDR3 region has the DNA TGTGCCAGCAGTTCCACCCACCGACCGCCGGGCTTATATGGCTACACCTTC. Its protein product is CASSSTHRPPGLYGYTF.

V and J are TRBV29-1 and TRBJ2-3, with D uncertain. V lost 6 bases to trimming and J lost 2 bases, with 9 bases between them. Germline assignment: CDR1 SQVTM and CDR2 ANQGSEA. This CDR3 spans 12 amino acids. The CDR3, as DNA: TGCAGCGTAGGGATTAACACAGATACGCAGTATTTT. It specifies CSVGINTDTQYF.

The rearrangement joins TRBV6-5 to TRBJ2-7; possible D gene TRBD2, 6 bases. Looked up from germline, CDR1 is MNHEY and CDR2 is SVGAGI. This CDR3 is 13 amino acids long. V lost 8 bases and J 6 bases, leaving 17 bases between the germline ends. The CDR3 DNA reads as TGTGCCAGCCGGGAGCAATTGGGGATCGAGCAGTACTTC. Translation: CASREQLGIEQYF.

This chain connects TRBV28 to TRBJ2-7; 7 nucleotides match TRBD1. This CDR3 has 13 residues. In germline, CDR1 is MDHEN, CDR2 SYDVKM. After removal of 3 bases from V and 2 bases from J, the junction contained 1 base not matched to a gene. CDR3 in amino acids: CASSLGQPYEQYF. The CDR3 bases are TGTGCCAGCAGTTTGGGACAGCCCTACGAGCAGTACTTC.

In nucleotides, the CDR3 is TGTGCCAGCAGCTTCGCCCCGGGGAGTAGCGTGAGCTCCTACGAGCAGTACTTC. This codes for CASSFAPGSSVSSYEQYF. This rearrangement joins TRBV7-9 to TRBJ2-7; maybe TRBD2 (5 bases). The germline gives CDR1 SEHNR, CDR2 FQNEAQ (reference sequence). Deletions cut 3 bases from V and 0 bases from J, with 21 bases between. CDR3 length: 18 residues.

The chain carries TRBV5-1 and TRBJ2-5; unclear D gene. Trimming removed 4 bases at V and 0 bases at J, with 10 bases between. There are 14 residues in the CDR3. Germline assignment: CDR1 SGHRS and CDR2 YFSETQ. CDR3 residues: CASSPVMNQETQYF. Here the CDR3 DNA reads TGCGCCAGCAGCCCCGTAATGAACCAAGAGACCCAGTACTTC.

The CDR3 protein is CASSPRGTYEQYF. The DNA of the CDR3 is TGTGCCAGCTCACCAAGAGGGACTTACGAGCAGTACTTC. V is TRBV18 and J is TRBJ2-7, with D perhaps matching TRBD2 (6 bases). The V and J ends lost 2 bases and 4 bases respectively, with 9 bases between them. Germline assignment: CDR1 KGHSH and CDR2 LQKENI. The CDR3 covers 13 residues.

This clone was picked up a small number of times. This chain links TRBV9 with TRBJ1-1; 9 bases are shared with TRBD1. CDR1 SGDLS and CDR2 YYNGEE come from the germline V gene. V trimming: 4 bases; J trimming: 1 base; junction bases outside the gene matches: 2. The CDR3 loop spans 14 amino acids. The CDR3 loop reads CASSKGQGNTEAFF. The CDR3, as DNA: TGTGCCAGCAGCAAGGGACAGGGGAACACTGAAGCTTTCTTT.

CDR3 protein: CSVQGMTGETQYF. CDR3 in DNA: TGCAGCGTTCAAGGAATGACAGGAGAGACCCAGTACTTC. The chain joins TRBV29-1 to TRBJ2-5; the D gene is possibly TRBD1 (6 bases). CDR3 length: 13 residues. The germline V gene has CDR1 SQVTM and CDR2 ANQGSEA. V gave up 5 bases and J gave up 4 bases, with 14 bases separating them.

The rearrangement links TRBV4-1 to TRBJ2-1; 14 bases are a match to TRBD2. The CDR3 has 16 residues. V lost 4 bases, J lost 4 bases, and 3 bases stayed unmatched. Per the germline V gene, CDR1 is MGHRA and CDR2 is YSYEKL. CDR3: CASSRTSGRSYNEQFF. For the CDR3, the DNA is TGCGCCAGCAGCCGGACTAGCGGGAGGTCTTACAATGAGCAGTTCTTC.